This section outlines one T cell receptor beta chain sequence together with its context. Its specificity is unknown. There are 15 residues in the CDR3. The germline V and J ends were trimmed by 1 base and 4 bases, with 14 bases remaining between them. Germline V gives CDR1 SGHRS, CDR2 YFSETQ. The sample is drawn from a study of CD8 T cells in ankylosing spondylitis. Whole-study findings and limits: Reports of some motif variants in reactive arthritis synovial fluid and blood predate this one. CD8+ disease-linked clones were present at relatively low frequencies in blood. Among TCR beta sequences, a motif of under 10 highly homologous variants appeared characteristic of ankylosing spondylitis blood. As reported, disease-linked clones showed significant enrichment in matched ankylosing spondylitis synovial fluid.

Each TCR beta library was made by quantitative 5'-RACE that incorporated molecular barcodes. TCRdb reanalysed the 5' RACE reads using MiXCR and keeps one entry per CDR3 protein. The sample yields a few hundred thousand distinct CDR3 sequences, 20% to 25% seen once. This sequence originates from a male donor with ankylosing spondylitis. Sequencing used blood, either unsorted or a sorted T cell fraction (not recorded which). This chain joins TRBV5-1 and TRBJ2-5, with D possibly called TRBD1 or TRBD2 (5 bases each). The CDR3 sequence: CASSLKVGGGETQYF. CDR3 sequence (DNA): TGCGCCAGCAGCTTGAAGGTTGGGGGTGGAGAGACCCAGTACTTC.